Shown below are 21 T cell receptor beta chains from a single sample sequenced in a study of cytomegalovirus exposure and HLA in healthy donors. The PCR had 60 Vbeta and 13 Jbeta primers. The method was immunoSEQ multiplex PCR; TCRdb's version includes in-frame clones alone and lacks a portion of them. This repertoire includes approximately 110,000 clones. The source material was PBMCs. The receptors here all came from a man in his forties in good health and CMV-seronegative.

V and J are TRBV30 and TRBJ1-2, with D possibly TRBD1 on 5 matching bases. With 5 bases removed from V and 5 bases from J, the gap between germline ends came to 18 bases. The CDR3 has 14 residues. Germline CDR1 is GTSNPN and CDR2 is SVGIG (reference sequence). The CDR3, as DNA: TGTGCCTGGGGCCTTGAAGGGGATGGATATGGCTACACCTTC. Translation: CAWGLEGDGYGYTF. The full variable domain, with the rest looked up from reference TRBV30 and TRBJ1-2, is SQTIHQWPATLVQPVGSPLSLECTVEGTSNPNLYWYRQAAGRGLQLLFYSVGIGQISSEVPQNLSASRPQDRQFILSSKKLLLSDSGFYLCAWGLEGDGYGYTFGSGTRLTVV.

V gene TRBV4-2 combines with J gene TRBJ2-7; D is perhaps TRBD2 (6 bases). Germline V lookup: CDR1 LGHNA, CDR2 YNFKEQ. V dropped 4 bases and J dropped 4 bases, with 23 bases sitting between them. The CDR3 sequence is 17 residues long. CDR3 protein: CASSPPRAGKGKYEQYF. The CDR3 DNA is TGTGCCAGCAGCCCCCCCCGGGCGGGAAAGGGGAAGTACGAGCAGTACTTC.

This sequence joins TRBV9 and TRBJ2-1, with 7 positions matching TRBD1. Losses at the gene ends were 5 bases for V and 12 bases for J; bases not matched to a gene: 17. The CDR3 is 15 residues long. Germline V gene lookup returns CDR1 SGDLS and CDR2 YYNGEE. CDR3 loop: CASSLGQNTPIAQFF. In DNA, the CDR3 is TGTGCCAGCAGTCTGGGACAGAATACTCCTATAGCGCAGTTCTTC.

The chain couples TRBV14 to TRBJ2-1; 8 positions match TRBD2. CDR1 SGHDN and CDR2 FVKESK come from the germline V gene. Germline trimming cut 1 base from V and 2 bases from J; bases unmatched to any gene: 7. This CDR3 spans 17 amino acids. The CDR3, as DNA: TGTGCCAGCAGCCAAGTTGTGACTAGCGTAACCTACAATGAGCAGTTCTTC. Its protein product is CASSQVVTSVTYNEQFF. Supplemented by reference TRBV14 and TRBJ2-1, the full variable domain reads EAGVTQFPSHSVIEKGQTVTLRCDPISGHDNLYWYRRVMGKEIKFLLHFVKESKQDESGMPNNRFLAERTGGTYSTLKVQPAELEDSGVYFCASSQVVTSVTYNEQFFGPGTRLTVL.

The chain uses TRBV5-4 and TRBJ2-1; 7 bases agree with TRBD1. Germline V CDR1 and CDR2: SGHNT, YYREEE (reference sequence). Trimming at V came to 3 bases and at J to 4 bases, leaving 7 bases not matched to a gene. This CDR3 has 15 residues. This chain's CDR3 is CASSSRTGIYNEQFF. In nucleotides, the CDR3 is TGTGCCAGCAGCTCCAGGACAGGAATATACAATGAGCAGTTCTTC.

The chain is built from TRBV18 and TRBJ1-2; 9 positions match TRBD1. In germline, CDR1 is KGHSH, CDR2 LQKENI. J gave up 8 bases and V 6 bases, and 10 bases lay outside the gene matches. The CDR3 is 14 residues long. The CDR3 DNA sequence: TGTGCCAGCTCGCGGGACAGGGCACAATACGGCTACACCTTC. Its protein product is CASSRDRAQYGYTF.

CDR3 nucleotide sequence: TGTGCCAGTAGTATTATTTCCGGGGGAAGCTACGAGCAGTACTTC. This gives the protein CASSIISGGSYEQYF. The genes are TRBV19 and TRBJ2-7, with D possibly TRBD2 on 6 matching bases. The V gene lost 3 bases and the J gene lost 3 bases, with 15 bases spanning the gap. The CDR3 has 15 amino acids. Germline-derived CDR1 and CDR2 are LNHDA and SQIVND (reference sequence).

V usage is TRBV19 and J usage is TRBJ1-1; D not resolved. The CDR3 sequence is 13 residues long. Germline loops: CDR1 LNHDA, CDR2 SQIVND (reference sequence). Deletions cut 5 bases from V and 1 base from J, with 8 bases between. CDR3 sequence reads: CASSLTANTEAFF. DNA of the CDR3: TGTGCCAGTAGTCTCACAGCGAACACTGAAGCTTTCTTT.

The chain joins TRBV10-3 to TRBJ2-3, with 8 bases matching TRBD2. Germline CDR1 and CDR2: ENHRY and SYGVKD. This CDR3 has 13 amino acids. The ends lost 11 bases at V and 2 bases at J; junction bases unmatched: 6. The CDR3 reads CALNSGTTDTQYF. The CDR3 nucleotides are TGTGCCTTAAATAGCGGGACCACAGATACGCAGTATTTT.

V gene TRBV18 combines with J gene TRBJ2-2; 7 nucleotides match TRBD2. Germline values: CDR1 KGHSH, CDR2 LQKENI. The CDR3 length is 15 residues. The V gene end was trimmed by 0 bases and the J gene end by 4 bases; junction bases not matched to a gene: 2. As DNA, the CDR3 is TGTGCCAGCTCACCACCTCGGGAGGCCACCGGGGAGCTGTTTTTT. It codes for CASSPPREATGELFF.

The V call is TRBV5-8, the J call TRBJ1-2; D is uncertain. Per germline, CDR1 SGHTS and CDR2 YDEGEE. The V gene lost 5 bases and the J gene lost 8 bases, with 4 bases spanning the gap. The CDR3 loop spans 9 amino acids. DNA for the CDR3: TGTGCCAGCAGGGCCGGCTACACCTTC. This encodes CASRAGYTF.

The V call is TRBV11-3, the J call TRBJ2-3; D perhaps matches TRBD2 (5 bases). V was trimmed by 3 bases and J by 4 bases, leaving 11 bases between them. There are 14 residues in the CDR3. The V gene's germline CDR1 is SGHNT and CDR2 YENEEA. Written as DNA, the CDR3 is TGTGCCAGCAGCTTGGCGGGTGGGGCAGATACGCAGTATTTT. Translating it yields CASSLAGGADTQYF.

This CDR3 is CASSGGPGQGNNEQFF. CDR3 bases: TGTGCCAGCAGTGGGGGACCGGGACAGGGGAACAATGAGCAGTTCTTC. The rearrangement uses TRBV2 and TRBJ2-1; TRBD1 matches at 10 bases. Germline CDR1 is SNHLY and CDR2 is FYNNEI. The V and J ends lost 4 bases and 5 bases, in that order; junction bases with no gene match: 8. The CDR3 runs to 16 residues.

V is TRBV5-1 and J is TRBJ2-1; 11 nucleotides align to TRBD2. This CDR3 is 17 amino acids long. V trimming: 4 bases; J trimming: 3 bases; junction bases outside the gene matches: 9. Germline CDR1 SGHRS, CDR2 YFSETQ. CDR3 sequence reads: CASSTASSGRIYNEQFF. Written as DNA, the CDR3 is TGCGCCAGCAGCACCGCATCTAGCGGGAGGATCTACAATGAGCAGTTCTTC.

This chain joins TRBV21-1 and TRBJ1-1; TRBD1, the D gene given by the table, was not confirmed from the DNA. TRBV21-1 is tagged as a pseudogene. The CDR3 sequence is 18 residues long. DNA for the CDR3: TGTGCCAGCAGCAAAGATAGGGGACAGGGGGCAATTGGGACTGAAGCTTTCTTT. It translates to CASSKDRGQGAIGTEAFF.

The chain's CDR3 is CASSRGFANTGELFF. CDR3 sequence (DNA): TGCGCCAGCAGTCGAGGGTTCGCGAACACCGGGGAGCTGTTTTTT. The chain recombines TRBV5-1 with TRBJ2-2; D might be TRBD2 (5 bases). CDR3 length: 15 amino acids. Trimming left V 5 bases short and J 0 bases short, with 11 bases between. Germline V gene data show CDR1 as SGHRS and CDR2 as YFSETQ.

The rearrangement links TRBV11-3 to TRBJ2-1, with 14 positions matching TRBD2. The germline V gene encodes CDR1 SGHNT and CDR2 YENEEA. The CDR3 is made up of 17 amino acids. The V and J ends lost 4 bases and 3 bases, in that order; junction bases with no gene match: 5. The CDR3 DNA follows: TGTGCCAGCAGCTACGGGACTAGCGGGAGACTCTACAATGAGCAGTTCTTC. Translating it yields CASSYGTSGRLYNEQFF.

The rearrangement links TRBV11-3 to TRBJ2-2, with 8 bases that match TRBD1. CDR3 length: 14 amino acids. Looked up from germline, CDR1 is SGHNT and CDR2 is YENEEA. J was trimmed by 6 bases and V by 5 bases; bases with no gene match: 5. CDR3 loop: CASSPQGVAGELFF. As DNA, the CDR3 is TGTGCCAGCAGCCCACAGGGGGTGGCCGGGGAGCTGTTTTTT.

The chain joins TRBV6-1 to TRBJ2-7, with TRBD2 matching over 7 bases. Germline loops: CDR1 MNHNS, CDR2 SASEGT. The CDR3 sequence is 15 residues long. Trimming at V came to 1 base and at J to 0 bases, leaving 3 bases not matched to a gene. This chain's CDR3 is CASSEVSGYSYEQYF. CDR3 nucleotides: TGTGCCAGCAGTGAAGTTAGCGGGTACTCCTACGAGCAGTACTTC.

The chain uses TRBV6-5 and TRBJ2-7; 9 bases are shared with TRBD1. Germline lookup yields CDR1 MNHEY and CDR2 SVGAGI. This CDR3 has 15 amino acids. V lost 2 bases to trimming and J lost 2 bases; unmatched junction nucleotides: 4. The chain's CDR3 is CASSYIRTGAYEQYF. DNA of the CDR3: TGTGCCAGCAGTTACATTCGGACAGGGGCCTACGAGCAGTACTTC.

The chain uses TRBV4-2 and TRBJ1-2; 8 nucleotides line up with TRBD1. V was pared by 1 base and J by 6 bases, with 7 bases of the junction left unmatched. This CDR3 comprises 15 residues. Germline V gene sequence: CDR1 LGHNA, CDR2 YNFKEQ. The CDR3 sequence: CASSQAIGQGHGYTF. The CDR3 DNA follows: TGTGCCAGCAGCCAAGCCATCGGACAGGGACATGGCTACACCTTC.